The source of this T cell receptor beta chain is a study of T cells after yellow fever vaccination. TCRdb re-called the 5' RACE reads through MiXCR, storing one row per CDR3 protein. The sample records 100,000 to 150,000 distinct CDR3 sequences, roughly 9% being singletons. General observations from the study: Highly abundant clonotypes carried over from the bulk population could end up in FACS-sorted repertoires as contaminants.

In this sample, this clonotype turned up a few times. Its antigen is as yet unknown. Germline-derived CDR1 and CDR2 are MNHNS and SASEGT. V dropped 6 bases and J dropped 3; count of bases not matched to a gene: 1. The CDR3 loop spans 13 amino acids. This TCR came from a man younger than 30 who received the YFV17D yellow fever vaccine. The rearrangement uses TRBV6-1 and TRBJ2-7, with 11 bases lining up with TRBD1. The sample here was CD8+ T cells sorted from PBMCs, taken on the day of the yellow fever booster vaccination. Written as DNA, the CDR3 is TGTGCCAGCAGGGGGACAGGGGGCTACGAGCAGTACGTC. Translation gives CASRGTGGYEQYV.